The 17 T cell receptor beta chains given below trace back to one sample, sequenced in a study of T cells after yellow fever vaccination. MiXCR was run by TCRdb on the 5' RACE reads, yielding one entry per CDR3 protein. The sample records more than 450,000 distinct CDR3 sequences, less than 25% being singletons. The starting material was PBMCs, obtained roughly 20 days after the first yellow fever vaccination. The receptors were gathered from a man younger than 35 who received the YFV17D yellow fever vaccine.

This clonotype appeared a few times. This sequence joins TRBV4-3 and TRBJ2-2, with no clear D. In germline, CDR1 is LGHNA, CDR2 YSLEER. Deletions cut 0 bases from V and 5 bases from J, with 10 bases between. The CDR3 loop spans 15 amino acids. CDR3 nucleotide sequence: TGCGCCAGCAGCCAAGAAAACAGTCTGACCGGGGAGCTGTTTTTT. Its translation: CASSQENSLTGELFF.

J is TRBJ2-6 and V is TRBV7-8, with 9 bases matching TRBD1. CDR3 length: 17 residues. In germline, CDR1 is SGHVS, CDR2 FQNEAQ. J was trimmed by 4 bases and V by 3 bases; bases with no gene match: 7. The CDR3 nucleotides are TGTGCCAGCAGCTTTAGGACAGGGGCCCGAGGGGCCAACGTCCTGACTTTC. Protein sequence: CASSFRTGARGANVLTF.

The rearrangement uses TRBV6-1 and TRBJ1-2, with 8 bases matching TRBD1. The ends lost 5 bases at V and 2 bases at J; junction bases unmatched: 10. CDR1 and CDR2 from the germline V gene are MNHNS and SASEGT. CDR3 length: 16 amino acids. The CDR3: CASSQTGTGPNYGYTF. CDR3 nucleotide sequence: TGTGCCAGCAGTCAAACCGGGACAGGTCCAAACTATGGCTACACCTTC.

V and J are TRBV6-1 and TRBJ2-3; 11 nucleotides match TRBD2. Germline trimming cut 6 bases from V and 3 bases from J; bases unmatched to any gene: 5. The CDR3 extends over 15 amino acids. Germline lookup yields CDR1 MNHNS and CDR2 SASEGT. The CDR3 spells CASRDPSGGTDTQYF. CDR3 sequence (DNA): TGTGCCAGCAGGGATCCTAGCGGGGGGACAGATACGCAGTATTTT.

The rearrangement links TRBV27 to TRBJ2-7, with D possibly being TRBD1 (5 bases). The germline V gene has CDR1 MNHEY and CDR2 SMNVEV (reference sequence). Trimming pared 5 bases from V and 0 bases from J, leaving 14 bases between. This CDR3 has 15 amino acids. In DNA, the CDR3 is TGTGCCAGCAGTCTTACTCAGACAGTCTCCTACGAGCAGTACTTC. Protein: CASSLTQTVSYEQYF.

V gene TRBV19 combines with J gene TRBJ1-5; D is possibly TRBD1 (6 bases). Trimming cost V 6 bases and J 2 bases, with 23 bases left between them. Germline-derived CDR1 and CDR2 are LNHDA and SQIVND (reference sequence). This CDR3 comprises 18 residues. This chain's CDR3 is CASRSSRRGLAGNQPQHF. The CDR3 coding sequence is TGTGCCAGTAGATCATCTAGGCGGGGGCTCGCAGGCAATCAGCCCCAGCATTTT.

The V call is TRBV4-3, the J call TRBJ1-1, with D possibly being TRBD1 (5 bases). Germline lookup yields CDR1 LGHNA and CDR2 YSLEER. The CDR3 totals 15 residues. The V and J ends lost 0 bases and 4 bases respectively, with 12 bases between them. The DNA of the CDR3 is TGCGCCAGCAGCCAAGACGGCAGGGTGGGCACTGAAGCTTTCTTT. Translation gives CASSQDGRVGTEAFF.

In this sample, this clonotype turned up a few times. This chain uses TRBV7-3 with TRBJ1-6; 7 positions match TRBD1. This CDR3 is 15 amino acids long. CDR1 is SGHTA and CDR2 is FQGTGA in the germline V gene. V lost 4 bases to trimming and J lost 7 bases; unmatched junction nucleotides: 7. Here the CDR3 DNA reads TGTGCCAGCAGCTCCTCCGGGACAGTAAATTCACCCCTCCACTTT. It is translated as CASSSSGTVNSPLHF.

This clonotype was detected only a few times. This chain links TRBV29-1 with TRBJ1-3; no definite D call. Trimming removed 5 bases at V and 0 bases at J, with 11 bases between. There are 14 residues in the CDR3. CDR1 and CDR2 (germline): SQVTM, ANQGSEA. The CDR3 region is CSVTPGPSGNTIYF. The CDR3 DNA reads TGCAGCGTTACACCCGGACCCTCTGGAAACACCATATATTTT.

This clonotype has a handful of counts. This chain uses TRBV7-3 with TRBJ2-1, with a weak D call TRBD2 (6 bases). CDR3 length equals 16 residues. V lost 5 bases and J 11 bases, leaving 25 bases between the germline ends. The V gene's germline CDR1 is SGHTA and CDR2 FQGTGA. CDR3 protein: CASSLSDGGMNQKQFF. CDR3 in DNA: TGTGCCAGCAGCCTCTCGGACGGGGGTATGAACCAAAAGCAGTTCTTC.

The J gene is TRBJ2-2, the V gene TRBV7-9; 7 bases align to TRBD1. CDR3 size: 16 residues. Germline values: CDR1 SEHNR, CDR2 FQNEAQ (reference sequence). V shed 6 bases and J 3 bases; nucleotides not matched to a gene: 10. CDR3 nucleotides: TGTGCCAGCAGATTTAGAGGGGGCGGAGACACCGGGGAGCTGTTTTTT. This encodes CASRFRGGGDTGELFF. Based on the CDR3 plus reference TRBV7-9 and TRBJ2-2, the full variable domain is DTGVSQNPRHKITKRGQNVTFRCDPISEHNRLYWYRQTLGQGPEFLTYFQNEAQLEKSRLLSDRFSAERPKGSFSTLEIQRTEQGDSAMYLCASRFRGGGDTGELFFGEGSRLTVL.

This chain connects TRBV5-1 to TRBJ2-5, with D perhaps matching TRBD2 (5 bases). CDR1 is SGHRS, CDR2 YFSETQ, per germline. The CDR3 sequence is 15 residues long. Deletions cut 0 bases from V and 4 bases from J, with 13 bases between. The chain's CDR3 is CASSLALPRGETQYF. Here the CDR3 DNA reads TGCGCCAGCAGCTTGGCCTTGCCACGGGGAGAGACCCAGTACTTC.

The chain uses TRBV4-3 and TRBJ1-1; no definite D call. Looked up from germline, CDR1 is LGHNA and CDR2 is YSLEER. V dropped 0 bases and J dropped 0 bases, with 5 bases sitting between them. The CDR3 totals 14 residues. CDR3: CASSQDQMNTEAFF. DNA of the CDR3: TGCGCCAGCAGCCAAGATCAGATGAACACTGAAGCTTTCTTT.

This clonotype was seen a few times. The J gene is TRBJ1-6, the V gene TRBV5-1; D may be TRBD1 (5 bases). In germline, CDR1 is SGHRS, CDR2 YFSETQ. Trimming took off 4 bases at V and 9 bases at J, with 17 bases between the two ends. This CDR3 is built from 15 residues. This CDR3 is CASSAGTAGGSPLHF. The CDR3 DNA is TGCGCCAGCAGCGCCGGGACGGCCGGTGGTTCACCCCTCCACTTT. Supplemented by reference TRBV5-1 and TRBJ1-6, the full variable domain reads KAGVTQTPRYLIKTRGQQVTLSCSPISGHRSVSWYQQTPGQGLQFLFEYFSETQRNKGNFPGRFSGRQFSNSRSEMNVSTLELGDSALYLCASSAGTAGGSPLHFGNGTRLTVT.

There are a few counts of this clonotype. CDR3 in DNA: TGTGCCAGCAGCTCCACAGGGACCAGGACCCAGTACTTC. Encoded protein: CASSSTGTRTQYF. This chain connects TRBV7-3 to TRBJ2-5, with D maybe TRBD1 (6 bases). The V gene lost 4 bases and the J gene lost 7 bases, with 13 bases spanning the gap. This CDR3 comprises 13 residues. Per germline, CDR1 SGHTA and CDR2 FQGTGA.

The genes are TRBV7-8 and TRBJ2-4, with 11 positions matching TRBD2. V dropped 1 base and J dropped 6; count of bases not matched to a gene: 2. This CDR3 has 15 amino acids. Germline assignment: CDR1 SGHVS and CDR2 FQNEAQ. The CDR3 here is CASSLVAGGPNIQYF. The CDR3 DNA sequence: TGTGCCAGCAGCTTAGTAGCGGGGGGGCCAAACATTCAGTACTTC.

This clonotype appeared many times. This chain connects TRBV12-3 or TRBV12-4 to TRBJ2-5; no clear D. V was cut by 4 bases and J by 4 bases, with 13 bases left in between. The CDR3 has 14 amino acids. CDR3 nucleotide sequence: TGTGCCAGCAGTTCCTTGGGGTTCGGAGAGACCCAGTACTTC. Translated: CASSSLGFGETQYF.